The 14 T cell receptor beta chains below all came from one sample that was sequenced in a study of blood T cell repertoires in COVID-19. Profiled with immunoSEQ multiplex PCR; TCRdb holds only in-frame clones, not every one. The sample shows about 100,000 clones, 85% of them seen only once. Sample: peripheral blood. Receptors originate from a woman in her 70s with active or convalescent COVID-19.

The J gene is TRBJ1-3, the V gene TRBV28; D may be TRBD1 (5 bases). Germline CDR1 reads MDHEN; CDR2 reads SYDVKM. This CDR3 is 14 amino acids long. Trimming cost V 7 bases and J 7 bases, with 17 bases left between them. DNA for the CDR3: TGTGCCAGCACCCCCGGGGGAGTGAGGAACACCATATATTTT. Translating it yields CASTPGGVRNTIYF.

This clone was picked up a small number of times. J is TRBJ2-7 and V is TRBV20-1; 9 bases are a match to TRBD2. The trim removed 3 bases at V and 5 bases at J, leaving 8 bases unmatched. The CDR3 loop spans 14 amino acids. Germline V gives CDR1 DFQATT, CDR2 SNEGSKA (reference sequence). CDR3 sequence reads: CSASNSGSRDEQYF. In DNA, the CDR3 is TGCAGTGCTAGTAATAGCGGGAGCCGAGACGAGCAGTACTTC.

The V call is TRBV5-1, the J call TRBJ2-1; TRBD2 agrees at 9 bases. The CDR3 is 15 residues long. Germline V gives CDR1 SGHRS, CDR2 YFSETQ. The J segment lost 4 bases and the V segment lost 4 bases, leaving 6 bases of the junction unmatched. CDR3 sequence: CASSRTSARYNEQFF. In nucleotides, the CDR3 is TGCGCCAGCAGCCGGACTAGCGCCAGGTACAATGAGCAGTTCTTC.

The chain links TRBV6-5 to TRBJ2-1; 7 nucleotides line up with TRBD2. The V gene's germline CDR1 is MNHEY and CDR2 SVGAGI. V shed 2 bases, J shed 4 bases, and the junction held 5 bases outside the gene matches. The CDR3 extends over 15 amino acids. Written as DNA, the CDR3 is TGTGCCAGCAGTTACCTGCTCGGGGGGTACAATGAGCAGTTCTTC. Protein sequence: CASSYLLGGYNEQFF.

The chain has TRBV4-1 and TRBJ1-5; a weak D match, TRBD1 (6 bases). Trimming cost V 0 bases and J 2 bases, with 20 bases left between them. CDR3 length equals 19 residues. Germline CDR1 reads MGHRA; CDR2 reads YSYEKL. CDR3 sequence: CASSQDQGTGGLGNQPQHF. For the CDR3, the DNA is TGCGCCAGCAGCCAAGATCAGGGGACCGGTGGGCTAGGCAATCAGCCCCAGCATTTT.

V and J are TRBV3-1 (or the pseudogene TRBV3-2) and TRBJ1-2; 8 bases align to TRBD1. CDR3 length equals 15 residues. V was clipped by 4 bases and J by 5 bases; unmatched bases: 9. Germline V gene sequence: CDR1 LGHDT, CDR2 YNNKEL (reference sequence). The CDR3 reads CASSRQGTASYGYTF. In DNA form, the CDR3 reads TGTGCCAGCAGCCGACAGGGGACAGCCTCTTATGGCTACACCTTC.

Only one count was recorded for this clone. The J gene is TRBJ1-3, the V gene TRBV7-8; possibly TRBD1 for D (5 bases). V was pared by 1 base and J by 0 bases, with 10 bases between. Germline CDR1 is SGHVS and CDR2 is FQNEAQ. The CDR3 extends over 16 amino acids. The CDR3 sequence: CASSLGTGLSGNTIYF. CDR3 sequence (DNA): TGTGCCAGCAGCTTAGGGACGGGACTCTCTGGAAACACCATATATTTT.

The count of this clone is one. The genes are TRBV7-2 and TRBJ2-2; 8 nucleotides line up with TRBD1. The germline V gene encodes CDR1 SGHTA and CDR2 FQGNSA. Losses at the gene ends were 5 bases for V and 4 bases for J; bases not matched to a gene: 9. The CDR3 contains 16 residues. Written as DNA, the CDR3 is TGTGCCAGCAGCCCGGAGGGGACAGGTCTCACCGGGGAGCTGTTTTTT. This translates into CASSPEGTGLTGELFF.

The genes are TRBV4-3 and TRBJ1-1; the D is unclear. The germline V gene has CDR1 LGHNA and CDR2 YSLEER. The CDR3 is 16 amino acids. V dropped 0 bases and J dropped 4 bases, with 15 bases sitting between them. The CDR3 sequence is CASSQDFGSRSTEAFF. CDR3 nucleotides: TGCGCCAGCAGCCAAGATTTTGGGTCACGGAGCACTGAAGCTTTCTTT.

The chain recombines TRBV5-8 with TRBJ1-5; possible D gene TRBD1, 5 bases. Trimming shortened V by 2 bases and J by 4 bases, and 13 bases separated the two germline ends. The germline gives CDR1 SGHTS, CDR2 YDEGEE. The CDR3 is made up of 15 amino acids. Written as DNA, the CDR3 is TGTGCCAGCAGCTTAAATAACCGGGGGAATCAGCCCCAGCATTTT. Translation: CASSLNNRGNQPQHF.

The CDR3 sequence is CASSQVLRARGPVVNTEAFF. DNA of the CDR3: TGTGCCAGCAGCCAAGTTCTACGGGCCAGGGGGCCGGTGGTGAACACTGAAGCTTTCTTT. The chain recombines TRBV3-1 (or the pseudogene TRBV3-2) with TRBJ1-1; 8 positions agree with TRBD1. The CDR3 spans 20 residues. CDR1 is LGHDT, CDR2 YNNKEL, per germline (reference sequence). V lost 1 base and J lost 0; bases outside the gene matches: 16.

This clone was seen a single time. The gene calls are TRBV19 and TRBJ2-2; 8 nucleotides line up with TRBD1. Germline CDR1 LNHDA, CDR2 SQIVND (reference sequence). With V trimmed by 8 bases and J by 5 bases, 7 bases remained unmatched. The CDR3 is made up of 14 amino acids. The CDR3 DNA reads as TGTGCCAGTGACCAGGACAGGGAAACCGGGGAGCTGTTTTTT. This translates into CASDQDRETGELFF.

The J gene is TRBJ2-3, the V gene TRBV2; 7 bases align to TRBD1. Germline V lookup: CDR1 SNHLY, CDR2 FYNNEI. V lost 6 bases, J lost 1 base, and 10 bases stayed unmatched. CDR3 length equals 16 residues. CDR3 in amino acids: CASRGGGQGGTDTQYF. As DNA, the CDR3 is TGTGCCAGCAGAGGGGGCGGCCAGGGGGGCACAGATACGCAGTATTTT.

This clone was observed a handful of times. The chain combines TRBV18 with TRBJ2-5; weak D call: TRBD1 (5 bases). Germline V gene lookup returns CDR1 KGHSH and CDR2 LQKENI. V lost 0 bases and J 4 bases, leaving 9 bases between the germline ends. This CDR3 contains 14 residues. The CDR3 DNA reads TGTGCCAGCTCACCACCGGGGCCGGGAGAGACCCAGTACTTC. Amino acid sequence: CASSPPGPGETQYF. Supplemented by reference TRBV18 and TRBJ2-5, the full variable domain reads NAGVMQNPRHLVRRRGQEARLRCSPMKGHSHVYWYRQLPEEGLKFMVYLQKENIIDESGMPKERFSAEFPKEGPSILRIQQVVRGDSAAYFCASSPPGPGETQYFGPGTRLLVL.